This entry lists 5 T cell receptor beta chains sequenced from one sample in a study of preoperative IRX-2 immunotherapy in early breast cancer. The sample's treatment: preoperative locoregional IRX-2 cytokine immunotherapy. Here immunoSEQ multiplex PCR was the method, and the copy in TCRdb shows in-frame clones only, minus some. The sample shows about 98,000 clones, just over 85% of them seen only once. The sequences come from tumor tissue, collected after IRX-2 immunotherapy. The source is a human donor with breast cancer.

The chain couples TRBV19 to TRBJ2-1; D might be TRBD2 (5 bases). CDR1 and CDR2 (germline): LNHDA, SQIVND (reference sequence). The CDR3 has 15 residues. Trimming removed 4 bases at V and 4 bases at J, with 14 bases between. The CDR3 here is CASSTEGRTYNEQFF. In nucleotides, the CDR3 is TGTGCCAGTAGTACTGAGGGCCGTACGTACAATGAGCAGTTCTTC.

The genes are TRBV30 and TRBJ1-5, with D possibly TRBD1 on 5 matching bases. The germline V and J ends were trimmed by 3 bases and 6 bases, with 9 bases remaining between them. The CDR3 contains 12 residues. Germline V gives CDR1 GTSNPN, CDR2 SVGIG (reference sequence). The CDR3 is CAWSGGGQPQHF. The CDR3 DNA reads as TGTGCCTGGAGCGGGGGTGGTCAGCCCCAGCATTTT.

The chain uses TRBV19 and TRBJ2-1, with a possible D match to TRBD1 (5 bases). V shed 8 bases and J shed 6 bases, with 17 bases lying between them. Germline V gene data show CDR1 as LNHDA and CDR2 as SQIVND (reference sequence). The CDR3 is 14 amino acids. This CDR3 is CASSKGAIRNEQFF. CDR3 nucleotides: TGTGCCAGTTCTAAAGGGGCTATACGCAATGAGCAGTTCTTC. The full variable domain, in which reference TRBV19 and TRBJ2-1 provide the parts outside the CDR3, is DGGITQSPKYLFRKEGQNVTLSCEQNLNHDAMYWYRQDPGQGLRLIYYSQIVNDFQKGDIAEGYSVSREKKESFPLTVTSAQKNPTAFYLCASSKGAIRNEQFFGPGTRLTVL.

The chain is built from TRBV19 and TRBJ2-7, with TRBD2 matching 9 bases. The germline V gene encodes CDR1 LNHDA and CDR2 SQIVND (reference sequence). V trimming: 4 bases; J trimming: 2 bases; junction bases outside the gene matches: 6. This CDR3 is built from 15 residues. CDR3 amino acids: CASSTLAGNAYEQYF. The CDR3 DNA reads TGTGCCAGTAGTACCCTAGCGGGGAACGCCTACGAGCAGTACTTC.

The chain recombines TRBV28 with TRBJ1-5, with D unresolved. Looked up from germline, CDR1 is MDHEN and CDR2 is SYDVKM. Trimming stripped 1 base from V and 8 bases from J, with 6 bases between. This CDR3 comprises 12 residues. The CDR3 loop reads CASSLLGEPQHF. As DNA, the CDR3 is TGTGCCAGCAGTTTATTGGGCGAGCCCCAGCATTTT. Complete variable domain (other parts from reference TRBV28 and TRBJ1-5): DVKVTQSSRYLVKRTGEKVFLECVQDMDHENMFWYRQDPGLGLRLIYFSYDVKMKEKGDIPEGYSVSREKKERFSLILESASTNQTSMYLCASSLLGEPQHFGDGTRLSIL.